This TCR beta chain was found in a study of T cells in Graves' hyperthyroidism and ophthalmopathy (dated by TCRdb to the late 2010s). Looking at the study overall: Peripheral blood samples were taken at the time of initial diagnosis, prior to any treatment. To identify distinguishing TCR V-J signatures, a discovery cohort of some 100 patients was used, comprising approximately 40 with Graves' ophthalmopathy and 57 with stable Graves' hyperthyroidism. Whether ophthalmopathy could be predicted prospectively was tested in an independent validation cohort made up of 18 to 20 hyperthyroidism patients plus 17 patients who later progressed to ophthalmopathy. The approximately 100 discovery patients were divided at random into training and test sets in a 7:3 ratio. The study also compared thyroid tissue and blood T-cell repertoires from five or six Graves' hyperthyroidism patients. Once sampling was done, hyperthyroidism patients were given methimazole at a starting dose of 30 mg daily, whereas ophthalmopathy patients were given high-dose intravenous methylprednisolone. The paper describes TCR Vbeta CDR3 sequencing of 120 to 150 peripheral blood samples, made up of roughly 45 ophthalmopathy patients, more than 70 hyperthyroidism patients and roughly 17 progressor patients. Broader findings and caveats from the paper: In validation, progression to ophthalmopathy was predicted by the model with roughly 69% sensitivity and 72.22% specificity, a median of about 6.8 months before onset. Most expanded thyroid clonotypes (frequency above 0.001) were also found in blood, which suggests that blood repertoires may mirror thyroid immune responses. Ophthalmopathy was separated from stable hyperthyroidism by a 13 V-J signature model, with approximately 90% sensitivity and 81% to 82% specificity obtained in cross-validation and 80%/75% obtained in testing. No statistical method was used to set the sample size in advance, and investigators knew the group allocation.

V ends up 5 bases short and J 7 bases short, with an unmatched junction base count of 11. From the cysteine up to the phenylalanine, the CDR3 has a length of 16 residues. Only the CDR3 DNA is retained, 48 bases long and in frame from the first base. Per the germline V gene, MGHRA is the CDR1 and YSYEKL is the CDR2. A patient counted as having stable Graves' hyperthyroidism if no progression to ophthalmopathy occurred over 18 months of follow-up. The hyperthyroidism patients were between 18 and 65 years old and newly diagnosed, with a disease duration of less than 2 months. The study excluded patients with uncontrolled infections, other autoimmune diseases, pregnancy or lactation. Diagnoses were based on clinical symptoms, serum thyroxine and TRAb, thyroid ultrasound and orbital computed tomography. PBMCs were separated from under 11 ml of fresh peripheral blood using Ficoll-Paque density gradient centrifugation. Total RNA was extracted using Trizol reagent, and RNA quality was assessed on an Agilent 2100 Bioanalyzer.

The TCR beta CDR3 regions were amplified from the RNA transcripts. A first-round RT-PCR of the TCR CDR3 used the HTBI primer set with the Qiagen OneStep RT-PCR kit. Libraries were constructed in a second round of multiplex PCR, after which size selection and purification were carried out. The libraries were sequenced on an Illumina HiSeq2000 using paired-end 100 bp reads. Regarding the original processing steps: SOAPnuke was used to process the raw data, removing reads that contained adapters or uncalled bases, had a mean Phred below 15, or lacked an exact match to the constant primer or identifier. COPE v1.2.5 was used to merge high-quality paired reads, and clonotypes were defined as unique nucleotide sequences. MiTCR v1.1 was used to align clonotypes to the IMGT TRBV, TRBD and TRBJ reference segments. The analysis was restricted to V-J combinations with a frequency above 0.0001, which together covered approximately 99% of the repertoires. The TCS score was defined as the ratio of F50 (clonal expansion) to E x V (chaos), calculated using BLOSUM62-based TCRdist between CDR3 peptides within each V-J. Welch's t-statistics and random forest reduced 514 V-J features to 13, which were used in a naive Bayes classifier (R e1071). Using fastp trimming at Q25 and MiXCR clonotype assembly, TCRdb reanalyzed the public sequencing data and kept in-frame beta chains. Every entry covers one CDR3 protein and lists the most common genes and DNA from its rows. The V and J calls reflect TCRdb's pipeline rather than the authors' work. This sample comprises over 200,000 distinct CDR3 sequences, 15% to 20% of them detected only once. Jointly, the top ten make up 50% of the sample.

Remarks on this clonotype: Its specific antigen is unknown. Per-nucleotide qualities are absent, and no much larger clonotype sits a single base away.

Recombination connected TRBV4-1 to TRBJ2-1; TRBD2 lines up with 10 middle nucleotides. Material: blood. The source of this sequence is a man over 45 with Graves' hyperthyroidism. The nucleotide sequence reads TGCGCCAGCAGCACCCCGGGACTAGCGAGAGAAAATGAGCAGTTCTTC. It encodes CASSTPGLARENEQFF.